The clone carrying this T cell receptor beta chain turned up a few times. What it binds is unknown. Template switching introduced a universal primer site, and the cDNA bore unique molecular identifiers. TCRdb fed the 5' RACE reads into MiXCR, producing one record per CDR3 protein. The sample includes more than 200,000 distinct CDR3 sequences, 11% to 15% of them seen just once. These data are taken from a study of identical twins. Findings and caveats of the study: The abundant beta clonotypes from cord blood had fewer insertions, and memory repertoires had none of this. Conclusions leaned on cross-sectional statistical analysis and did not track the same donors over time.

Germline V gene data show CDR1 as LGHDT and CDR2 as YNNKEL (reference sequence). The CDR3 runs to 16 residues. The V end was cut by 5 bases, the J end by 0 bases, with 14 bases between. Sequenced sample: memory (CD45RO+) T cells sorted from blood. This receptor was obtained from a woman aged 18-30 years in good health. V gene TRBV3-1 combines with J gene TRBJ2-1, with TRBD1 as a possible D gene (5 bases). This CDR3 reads CASSKQGSFSYNEQFF. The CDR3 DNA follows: TGTGCCAGCAGCAAGCAGGGTTCCTTCTCCTACAATGAGCAGTTCTTC.